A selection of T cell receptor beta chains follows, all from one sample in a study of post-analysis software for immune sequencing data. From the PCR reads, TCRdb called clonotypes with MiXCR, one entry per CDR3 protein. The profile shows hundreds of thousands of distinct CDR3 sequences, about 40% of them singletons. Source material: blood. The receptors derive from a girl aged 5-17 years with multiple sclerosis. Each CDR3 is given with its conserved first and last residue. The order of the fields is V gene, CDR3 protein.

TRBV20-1	CSARDRAPQEQYF
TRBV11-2	CASSPTGGFSQETQYF
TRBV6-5	CASSARDRGRGGYTF
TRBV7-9	CASSLAGRISYNEQFF
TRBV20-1	CSARDPASGRAHNEQFF
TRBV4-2	CASSQTWRAQETQYF
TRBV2	CASKSTGLAYEQYF
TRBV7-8	CASSLTGVQETQYF
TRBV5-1	CASSWGGNQPQHF
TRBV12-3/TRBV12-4	CASSLSGFSGANVLTF
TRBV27	CASSPLGPISSYEQYF
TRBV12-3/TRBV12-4	CASSIGLAREQFF
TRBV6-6	CASKREANEQYF
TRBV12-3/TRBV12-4	CASSFVRQDEAFF
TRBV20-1	CSARAPGLTTDTQYF
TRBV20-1	CSASPIRGLTADTQYF
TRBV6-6	CASSPPPGQRHSPLHF
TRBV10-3	CAIAGGSNEQFF
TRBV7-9	CASSPTPGGTEAFF
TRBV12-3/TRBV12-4	CASGGSGRAYEQYF
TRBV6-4	CASSIESENEQFF
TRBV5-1	CASRGGTGGINEQFF
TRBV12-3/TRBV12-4	CASSLPGFYGYTF
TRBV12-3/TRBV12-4	CASRSGGGSYNEQFF
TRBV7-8	CATSTGTGYGYTF
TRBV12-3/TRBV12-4	CASSLSGDPIYGYTF
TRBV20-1	CSAGGTPTYEQYF
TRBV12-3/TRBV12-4	CASTTGGGTGANVLTF
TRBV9	CASSVTGYQTEAFF
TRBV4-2	CASSQVLVRTGGNYGYTF
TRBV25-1	CASSESRETQYF
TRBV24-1	CATSDPVVSGRARDEQFF
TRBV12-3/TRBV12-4	CASSRDREVYEQYF
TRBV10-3	CATRTGGEETQYF
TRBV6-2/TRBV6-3	CASSYSIGQGASDTQYF